This TCR beta chain appears in the sequencing data of a study of cytomegalovirus exposure and HLA in healthy donors. Looked up from germline, CDR1 is SEHNR and CDR2 is FQNEAQ (reference sequence). The length of the CDR3 is 15 residues. A multiplex PCR was run with 60 Vbeta primers and 13 Jbeta primers. Produced via immunoSEQ multiplex PCR; TCRdb's table is partial and in-frame only. In the table there are approximately 160,000 clones, 80% of which are singletons. Of note for this clone: Germline is not matched at one junction end, which may reflect a read error.

J is TRBJ2-7 and V is TRBV7-9; 7 nucleotides agree with TRBD1. This sequence was found in a woman in her fifties or sixties in good health and CMV-seropositive. The sample was PBMCs. The CDR3 DNA follows: TGTTCCAGCAGCCGACAGGGACGGCCTTGGGGCGAGCAGTACTTC. Translating gives CSSSRQGRPWGEQYF.